Listed below are T cell receptor beta chains from one sample, sequenced in a study of cytomegalovirus exposure and HLA in healthy donors. TCRdb keeps only in-frame clones here, not all; method: immunoSEQ multiplex PCR. The sample includes some 120,000 clones, more than 65% of them seen just once. The source material was PBMCs. The receptors here all came from a man aged 18 to 29 in good health and CMV-seropositive. The CDR3 runs from the conserved cysteine through the conserved F or W.

TRBV6-1,TRBJ2-7,CASSWRSGHKYEQYF
TRBV11-2,TRBJ1-1,CASSLTVTEAFF
TRBV5-6,TRBJ1-1,CASSLARANTEAFF
TRBV7-9,TRBJ1-2,CASLKEREVYNYGYTF
TRBV7-6,TRBJ2-7,CASSPGTGTYEQYF
TRBV5-1,-,CASSLVTGVSSYEQYF
TRBV7-9,TRBJ2-7,CASSFSGSFNEQYF
TRBV5-1,TRBJ1-1,CASIGPGHLNTEAFF
TRBV27,TRBJ1-1,CASSSSWDRSGTEAFF
TRBV27,TRBJ2-1,CASSLAPNIYNEQFF
TRBV9,-,CASSAGQAGSYEQYF
TRBV14,TRBJ1-1,CASSPALGHTEAFF
TRBV11-2,TRBJ2-3,CASSHSSTDTQYF
TRBV28,TRBJ1-5,CASSFQEQELNQPQHF
TRBV15,TRBJ1-6,CATSSQGQGAYSPLHF
TRBV4-1,TRBJ1-1,CASSQEDSRGNAFF
TRBV7-2,TRBJ2-4,CASSSRTGLGFIQYF
TRBV6-5,TRBJ2-6,CASRTPGAGANGLTF
TRBV19,TRBJ1-2,CASSIVSRGGYTF
TRBV5-6,TRBJ2-5,CASSGVRRDFKETQYF
TRBV4-1,TRBJ1-2,CASSATVESGGYTF
TRBV13,TRBJ1-2,CASSPKGQGSYGYTF
TRBV6-6,-,CASIGAGGSYEQYF
TRBV7-6,TRBJ2-7,CASSLTGLDEQYF
TRBV9,TRBJ1-3,CASSVAARGSSSGNTIYF
TRBV11-2,TRBJ1-1,CASSLAPYEDTEAFF
TRBV5-5,TRBJ2-7,CASSLDLTGISSYEQYF